The clone carrying this TCR beta chain was seen ten or more times. What it binds is not known. These data come from a study of Graves' ophthalmopathy and Graves' hyperthyroidism. General observations from the study: The model's ophthalmopathy progression predictions had approximately 71% sensitivity and over 72% specificity.

Stable hyperthyroidism referred to disease that showed no ophthalmopathy within 18 months of follow-up. Enrollment excluded any patients with other autoimmune diseases, uncontrolled infections, pregnancy or lactation. Physicians reached a diagnosis by relying on clinical symptoms, serum thyroxine, TRAb, thyroid ultrasound and orbital computed tomography. CDR1 DFQATT and CDR2 SNEGSKA come from the germline V gene (reference sequence). The CDR3 sequence is 14 residues long. V was trimmed by 0 bases and J by 3 bases, leaving 9 bases between them. Amplification of the TCR beta CDR3 regions used RNA transcripts (as template). Following a first-round RT-PCR that used HTBI primers, a second-round multiplex PCR was carried out. Via MiXCR, TCRdb re-called the multiplex PCR reads, giving one row per CDR3 protein. The sample holds a few hundred thousand distinct CDR3 sequences; roughly 21% are singletons and the top ten take under 3%.

The sample consisted of peripheral blood. The rearrangement links TRBV20-1 to TRBJ1-3, with D perhaps TRBD1 (5 bases). The clonotype was recovered from a woman between 18 and 30 years old with stable Graves' hyperthyroidism. CDR3 amino acids: CSARDARGGNTIYF. The CDR3 DNA reads TGCAGTGCTAGAGATGCAAGGGGTGGAAACACCATATATTTT.